This entry is about one TCR beta chain. This clonotype was seen a handful of times. This receptor's antigen is unknown. No qualities accompany the bases; no much larger clone lies one base away. The source of the sample is a study of T cell repertoires in cytomegalovirus infection (dated by TCRdb to between 2018 and 2021). In the study overall: Alongside well-studied HLA-B-restricted epitopes, the peptide stimulations were aimed at recently identified HLA-C-restricted CMV epitopes, whose presentation resists viral immunomodulation. Donor HLA type was relevant to the analysis, because carriage of CMV infection together with the matching HLA type was indicated by public TCR beta signatures.

The sample's treatment or condition label, in plain terms: in vitro stimulation with specific CMV peptide epitopes to enrich CMV-specific T cells. Sequencing used an Illumina HiSeq 1500. TCRdb handled the public reads itself, with Q25 trimming in fastp and clone calling in MiXCR, and kept productive beta chains. Rows merge per CDR3 protein into single entries with the most common DNA and genes. Here the sample has some 560,000 distinct CDR3 sequences; about 39% occur a single time. The top ten clones comprise over 45% of the sample. Overall study outcomes, separate from this receptor: The ex vivo response was dominated by HLA-C-restricted CMV-specific TCR beta clonotypes, and the single most frequent clonotype in two of eight donors was supplied by these HLA-C-restricted clonotypes. In both this cohort and an independent roughly 330-donor cohort, the cumulative frequency of public TCR beta family members distinguished carriers of CMV infection plus the relevant HLA type.

Trimming removed 1 base from V and 1 base from J, leaving 7 bases between the germline ends. The germline V gene (reference sequence) yields SEHNR for CDR1 and FQNEAQ for CDR2. The CDR3 measures 14 amino acids from cysteine to phenylalanine. This entry keeps only the CDR3 DNA: 42 bases, framed from base 1. The clonotype was recovered from a human donor in good health (CMV status not recorded). Some clones in this sample may be carry-over from other donors' samples. This receptor chain uses TRBV7-9 and TRBJ1-1; no D gene is confidently identified. The sample here was cultured PBMCs, taken from culture after CMV antigen stimulation. The nucleotides read TGTGCCAGCAGCTTAGGATCTAAGAACACTGAAGCTTTCTTT. Its protein is CASSLGSKNTEAFF. With all but the CDR3 taken from the reference TRBV7-9 and TRBJ1-1 genes, the full variable domain is: DTGVSQNPRHKITKRGQNVTFRCDPISEHNRLYWYRQTLGQGPEFLTYFQNEAQLEKSRLLSDRFSAERPKGSFSTLEIQRTEQGDSAMYLCASSLGSKNTEAFFGQGTRLTVV.